This TCR beta chain was recorded in a study of shared clonotypes between healthy human individuals. Germline CDR1 is LNHNV and CDR2 is YYDKDF (reference sequence). V shed 5 bases and J shed 4 bases, with 14 bases lying between them. CDR3 length: 14 amino acids. Only in-frame clones appear in the TCRdb table, and some are missing; sequencing was by immunoSEQ multiplex PCR. Here the sample spans around 2.5 million clones, over 85% being singletons. J is TRBJ1-2 and V is TRBV15, with D tentatively TRBD1 (6 bases). Sequences were obtained from naive CD4+ T cells from PBMCs. Subset of the sample: CD45RA+ positively selected. The sequence was obtained from a man younger than 30 in good health. Some clones in this sample may be carry-over from other donors' samples. DNA for the CDR3: TGTGCCACCAGCGTGAACAGGGTAGCCTATGGCTACACCTTC. Translating gives CATSVNRVAYGYTF.